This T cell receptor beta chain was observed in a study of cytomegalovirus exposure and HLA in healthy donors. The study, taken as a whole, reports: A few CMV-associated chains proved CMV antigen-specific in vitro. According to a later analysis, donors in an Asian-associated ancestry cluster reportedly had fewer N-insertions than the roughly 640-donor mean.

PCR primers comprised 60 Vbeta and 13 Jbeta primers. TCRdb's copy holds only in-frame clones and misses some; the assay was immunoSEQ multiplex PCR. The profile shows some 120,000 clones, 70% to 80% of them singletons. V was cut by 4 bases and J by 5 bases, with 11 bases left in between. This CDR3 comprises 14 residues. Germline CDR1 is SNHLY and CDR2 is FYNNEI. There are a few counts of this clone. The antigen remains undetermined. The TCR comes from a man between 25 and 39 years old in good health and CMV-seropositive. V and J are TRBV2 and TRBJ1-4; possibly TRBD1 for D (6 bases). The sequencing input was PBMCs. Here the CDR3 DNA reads TGTGCCAGCAGTGTTAACAGGGCCAATGAAAAACTGTTTTTT. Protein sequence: CASSVNRANEKLFF.